The present T cell receptor beta chain was sequenced within a study of cytomegalovirus exposure and HLA in healthy donors. Study conclusions and caveats: Most CMV-associated TCR beta chains were later found to appear HLA-restricted. Listed as cytomegalovirus-associated were over 150 TCR beta chains. Reported performance of the classifier showed diagnosis of cytomegalovirus status with high specificity and sensitivity.

PCR employed 60 Vbeta and 13 Jbeta primers. Clones were read by immunoSEQ multiplex PCR, and TCRdb kept only the in-frame ones, dropping some. Altogether roughly 180,000 clones are present, roughly four fifths being singletons, with the ten largest covering about 1.9%. Worth noting for this clone: Antigen: not known.

This CDR3 has 11 residues. J lost 7 bases, V lost 7 bases, and 6 bases had no gene match. CDR1 is GTSNPN and CDR2 is SVGIG in the germline V gene (reference sequence). The V gene is TRBV30, the J gene TRBJ1-1, with TRBD1 identical over 7 bases. Sequenced: PBMCs. This receptor was obtained from a woman aged 18-35 years in good health and CMV-seropositive. CDR3 sequence reads: CAFTGVGEAFF. The CDR3, as DNA: TGTGCCTTTACAGGGGTAGGTGAAGCTTTCTTT.